This T cell receptor beta chain was documented in a study of shared clonotypes between healthy human individuals. The overall study: The plates for each donor numbered three CD4 naive, three CD4 memory, two CD8 naive and one CD8 memory.

The data were produced by immunoSEQ multiplex PCR, yet TCRdb's version contains in-frame clones alone and is incomplete. Counted here are 180,000 or so clones, approximately 92% occurring once; the ten biggest clones make up around 0.067%. CDR1 and CDR2 from the germline V gene are LGHNA and YNFKEQ. CDR3 size: 17 residues. Trimming shortened V by 3 bases and J by 4 bases, and 20 bases separated the two germline ends. The sequencing input was naive CD4+ T cells sorted from blood. Subset defined: CD45RA+ positively selected. The gene calls are TRBV4-2 and TRBJ2-3; D is tentatively TRBD1 or TRBD2 (5 bases each). The receptor was derived from a woman aged 25 to 39 in good health. CDR3 nucleotide sequence: TGTGCCAGCAGCCAGGGTGCCTGGGAGACAGCGGCAGATACGCAGTATTTT. Its translation: CASSQGAWETAADTQYF.